This T cell receptor (beta chain) was retrieved from a study of molecular identifiers for immune sequencing clone quantification. Many counts were recorded for this clonotype. A CD8+CD4-CCR7+CD45RA+ gate was used to sort naive CD8 T cells. Each CDR3 protein gets one entry after TCRdb re-called the PCR reads with MiXCR. The table has around 89,000 distinct CDR3 sequences, 19% seen once. The CDR3 totals 19 residues. The V gene's germline CDR1 is DFQATT and CDR2 SNEGSKA (reference sequence). With 5 bases clipped from V and 1 base from J, the junction kept 12 bases outside the gene matches. Sequenced sample: naive CD8+ T cells from blood, with Jurkat cell RNA spiked in. The subset denotes: FACS-sorted CD8+CD4-CCR7+CD45RA+ naive T cells. The TCR sequence derives from a human donor in good health. Some libraries in this study had Jurkat cell RNA spiked in. The chain links TRBV20-1 to TRBJ2-3, with 16 positions matching TRBD2. The CDR3 reads CSAAGTSGRALRGTDTQYF. CDR3 DNA: TGCAGTGCTGCCGGGACTAGCGGGAGGGCCTTAAGGGGCACAGATACGCAGTATTTT.